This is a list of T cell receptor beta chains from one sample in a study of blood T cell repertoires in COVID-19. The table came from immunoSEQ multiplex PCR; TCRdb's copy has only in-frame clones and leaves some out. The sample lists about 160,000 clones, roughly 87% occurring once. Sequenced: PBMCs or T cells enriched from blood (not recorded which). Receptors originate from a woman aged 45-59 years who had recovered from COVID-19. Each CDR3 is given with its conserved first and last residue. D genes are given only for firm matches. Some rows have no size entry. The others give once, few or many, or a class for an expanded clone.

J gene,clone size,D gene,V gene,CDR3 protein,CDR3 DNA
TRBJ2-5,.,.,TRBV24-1,CATSDAGETRAQYF,TGTGCCACCAGTGATGCCGGGGAAACCCGGGCCCAGTACTTC
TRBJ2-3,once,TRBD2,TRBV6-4,CASSETSGSDTQYF,TGTGCCAGCAGTGAGACTAGCGGGAGTGATACGCAGTATTTT
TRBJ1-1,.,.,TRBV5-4,CASSFTNTEAFF,TGTGCCAGCAGCTTTACTAACACTGAAGCTTTCTTT
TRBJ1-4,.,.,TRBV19,CASSIRGGNEKLFF,TGTGCCAGTAGTATCAGGGGTGGGAATGAAAAACTGTTTTTT
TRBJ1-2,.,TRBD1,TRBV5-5,CASSLGQGGANYGYTF,TGTGCCAGCAGCTTGGGCCAGGGGGGAGCTAACTATGGCTACACCTTC
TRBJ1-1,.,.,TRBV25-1,CASSESGREAFF,TGTGCCAGCAGTGAATCCGGTCGGGAAGCTTTCTTT
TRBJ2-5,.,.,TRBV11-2,CASLGAYTADTSSETQYF,TGTGCCAGCTTAGGGGCCTATACGGCAGACACTTCTTCAGAGACCCAGTACTTC
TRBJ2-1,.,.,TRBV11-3,CASSLQGKQFF,TGTGCCAGCAGCTTACAGGGGAAGCAGTTCTTC
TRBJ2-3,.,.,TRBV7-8,CASSLMAGRTSTDTQYF,TGTGCCAGCAGCTTAATGGCAGGGAGGACTAGCACAGATACGCAGTATTTT
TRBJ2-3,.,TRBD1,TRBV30,CAWSRGLGTDTQYF,TGTGCCTGGTCCAGGGGGCTCGGAACAGATACGCAGTATTTT
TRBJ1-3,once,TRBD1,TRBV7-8,CASSNLDRVISGNTIYF,TGTGCCAGCAGTAATCTGGACAGGGTCATTTCTGGAAACACCATATATTTT
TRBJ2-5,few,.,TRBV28,CASSLYGVPETQYF,TGTGCCAGCAGTTTATATGGAGTACCAGAGACCCAGTACTTC
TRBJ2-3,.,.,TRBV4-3,CASSQDYSTDTQYF,TGCGCCAGCAGCCAAGACTACAGCACAGATACGCAGTATTTT